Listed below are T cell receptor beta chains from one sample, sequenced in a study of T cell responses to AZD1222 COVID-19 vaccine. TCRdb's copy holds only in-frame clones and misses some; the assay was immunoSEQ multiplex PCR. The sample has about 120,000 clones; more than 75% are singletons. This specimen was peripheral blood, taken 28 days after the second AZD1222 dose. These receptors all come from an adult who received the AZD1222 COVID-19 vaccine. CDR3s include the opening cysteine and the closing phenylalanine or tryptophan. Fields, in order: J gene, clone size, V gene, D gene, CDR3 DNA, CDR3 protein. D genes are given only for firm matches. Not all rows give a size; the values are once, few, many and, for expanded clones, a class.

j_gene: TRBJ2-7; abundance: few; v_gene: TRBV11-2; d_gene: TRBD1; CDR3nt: TGTGCCAGCAGCTTAGGGACAGGGGGTTCGAGCTCCTACGAGCAGTACTTC; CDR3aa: CASSLGTGGSSSYEQYF
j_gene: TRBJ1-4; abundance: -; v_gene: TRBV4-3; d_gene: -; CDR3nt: TGCGCCAGCAGCCAAGGGATGACAGGCCTTCAGGAAAAACTGTTTTTT; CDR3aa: CASSQGMTGLQEKLFF
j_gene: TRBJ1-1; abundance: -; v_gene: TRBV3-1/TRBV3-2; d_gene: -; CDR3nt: TGTGCCAGCAGCCAGGGGGCCGAGGGAGCTTTCTTT; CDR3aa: CASSQGAEGAFF
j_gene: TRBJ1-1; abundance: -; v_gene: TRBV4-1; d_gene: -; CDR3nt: TGCGCCAGCAGCGATTGGAGAGAAGCTTTCTTT; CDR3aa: CASSDWREAFF
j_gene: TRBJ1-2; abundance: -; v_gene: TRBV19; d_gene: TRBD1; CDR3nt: TGTGCCACAACCCGCCCTAGACAGGGGATACGTGGCTACACCTTC; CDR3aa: CATTRPRQGIRGYTF
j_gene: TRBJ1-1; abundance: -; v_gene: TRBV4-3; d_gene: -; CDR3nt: TGCGCCAGCAGCCAATCGCGAGGCACTGAAGCTTTCTTT; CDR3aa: CASSQSRGTEAFF
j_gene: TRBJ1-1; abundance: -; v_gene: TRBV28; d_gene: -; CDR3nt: TGTGCCAGCAGTTTATTAGGTAAGGTGAACACTGAAGCTTTCTTT; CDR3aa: CASSLLGKVNTEAFF
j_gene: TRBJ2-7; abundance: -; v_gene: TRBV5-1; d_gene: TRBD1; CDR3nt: TGCGCCAGCAAAGGGGACAGGCCCTACGAGCAGTACTTC; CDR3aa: CASKGDRPYEQYF
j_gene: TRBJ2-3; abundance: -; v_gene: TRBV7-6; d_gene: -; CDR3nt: TGTGCCAGCAGCTTAGGGTCGGCGGGCGCCACAGATACGCAGTATTTT; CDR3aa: CASSLGSAGATDTQYF
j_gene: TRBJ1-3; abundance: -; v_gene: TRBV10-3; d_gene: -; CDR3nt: TGTGCCATCGGACTGGGAGTAAACACCATATATTTT; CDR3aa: CAIGLGVNTIYF
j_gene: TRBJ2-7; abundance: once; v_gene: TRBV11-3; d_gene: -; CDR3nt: TGTGCCAGCAGCTTGGCGGGGATATACGAGCAGTACTTC; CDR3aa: CASSLAGIYEQYF
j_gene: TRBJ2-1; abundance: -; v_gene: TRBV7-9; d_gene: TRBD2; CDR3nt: TGTGCCAGCAGCCTAAGGACTAGCTCGGCCTACAATGAGCAGTTCTTC; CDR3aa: CASSLRTSSAYNEQFF
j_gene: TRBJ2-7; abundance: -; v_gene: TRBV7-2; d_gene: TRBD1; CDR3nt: TGTGCCAGCAGCTTAGCGGGACAGGGGATCTACGAGCAGTACTTC; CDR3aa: CASSLAGQGIYEQYF
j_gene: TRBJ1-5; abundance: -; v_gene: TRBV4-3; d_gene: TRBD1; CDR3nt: TGCGCCAGCAGCATCTACATTACAGGGGCCGACAGCAATCAGCCCCAGCATTTT; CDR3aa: CASSIYITGADSNQPQHF
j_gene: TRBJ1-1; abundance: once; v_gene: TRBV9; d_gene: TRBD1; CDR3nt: TGTGCCAGCAGCCCGACAGGGACCCCTAACACTGAAGCTTTCTTT; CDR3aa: CASSPTGTPNTEAFF
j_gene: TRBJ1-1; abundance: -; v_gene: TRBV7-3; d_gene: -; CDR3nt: TGTGCCAGCAGCTTAACACCCAACACTGAAGCTTTCTTT; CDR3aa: CASSLTPNTEAFF
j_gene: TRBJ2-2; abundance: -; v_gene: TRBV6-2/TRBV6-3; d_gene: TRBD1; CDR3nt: TGTGCCAGCAGTTACTCCAGGGGGCTTATGGCCGGGGAGCTGTTTTTT; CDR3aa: CASSYSRGLMAGELFF
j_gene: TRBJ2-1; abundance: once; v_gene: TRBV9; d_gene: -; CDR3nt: TGTGCCAGCAGCGTAGGAAGGAGCTCCTACAATGAGCAGTTCTTC; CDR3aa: CASSVGRSSYNEQFF
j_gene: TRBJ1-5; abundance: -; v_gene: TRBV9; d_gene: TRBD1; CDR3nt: TGTGCCAGCAGCGTAGCAGGGGGGAATCAGCCCCAGCATTTT; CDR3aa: CASSVAGGNQPQHF
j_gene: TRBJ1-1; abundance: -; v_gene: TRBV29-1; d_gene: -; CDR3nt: TGCAGCGTTCCAGACAGGAGTATTGTGGAAGCTTTCTTT; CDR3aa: CSVPDRSIVEAFF
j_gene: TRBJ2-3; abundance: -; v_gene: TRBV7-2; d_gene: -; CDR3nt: TGTGCCAGCAGCTTACTAGTCACAGATACGCAGTATTTT; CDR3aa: CASSLLVTDTQYF
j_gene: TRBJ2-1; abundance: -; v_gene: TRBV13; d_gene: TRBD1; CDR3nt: TGTGCCAGCAGTGGGACAGGGGGCGACTATGAGCAGTTCTTC; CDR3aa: CASSGTGGDYEQFF
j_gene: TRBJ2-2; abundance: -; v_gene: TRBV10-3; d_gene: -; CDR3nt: TGTGCGCCCGTTGTGAGGCACACCACCAGCAACACCGGGGAGCTGTTTTTT; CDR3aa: CAPVVRHTTSNTGELFF
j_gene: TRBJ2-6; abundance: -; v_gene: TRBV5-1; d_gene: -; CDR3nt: TGCGCCAGCAGCTTGGCCCCGGTCTCTGGGGCCAACGTCCTGACTTTC; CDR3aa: CASSLAPVSGANVLTF
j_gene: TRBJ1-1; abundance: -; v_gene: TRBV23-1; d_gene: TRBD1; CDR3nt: TGCGCCAGCAGTACTACAGGGGGTACGAACACTGAAGCTTTCTTT; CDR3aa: CASSTTGGTNTEAFF
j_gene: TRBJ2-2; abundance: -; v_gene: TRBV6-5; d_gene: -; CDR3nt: TGTGCCAGCAGGCCAGGAGCCGGGGAGCTGTTTTTT; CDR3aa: CASRPGAGELFF
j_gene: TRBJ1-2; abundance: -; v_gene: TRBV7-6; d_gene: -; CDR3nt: TGTGCCAGCAGCTTAGGAGGGGCCGGCTACACCTTC; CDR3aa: CASSLGGAGYTF
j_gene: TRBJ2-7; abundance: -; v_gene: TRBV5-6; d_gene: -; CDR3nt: TGTGCCAGCAGCTTGTTCAGGGGCCTGAGCTCCTACGAGCAGTACTTC; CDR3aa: CASSLFRGLSSYEQYF
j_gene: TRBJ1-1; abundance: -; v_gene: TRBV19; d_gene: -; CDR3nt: TGTGCCAGTAGTCTTACGGGGACTGAAGCTTTCTTT; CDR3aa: CASSLTGTEAFF
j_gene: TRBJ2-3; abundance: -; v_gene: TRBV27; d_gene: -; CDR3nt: TGTGCCAGCAGTCTCCTAGGGGGAGGAGCAGATACGCAGTATTTT; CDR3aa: CASSLLGGGADTQYF
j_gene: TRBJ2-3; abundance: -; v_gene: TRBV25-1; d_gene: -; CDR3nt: TGTGCCAGCAGTGGGCAAGCGGCAATGAGAGCGGATACGCAGTATTTT; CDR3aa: CASSGQAAMRADTQYF
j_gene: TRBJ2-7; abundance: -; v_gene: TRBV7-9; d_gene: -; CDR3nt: TGTGCCAGCAGCTCGGGGACATCTTTACCTTACGAGCAGTACTTC; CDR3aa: CASSSGTSLPYEQYF
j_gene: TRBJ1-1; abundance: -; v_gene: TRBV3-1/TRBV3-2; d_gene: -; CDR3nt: TGTGCCAGCAGCCGGTTGGTTTCGGGGAACACTGAAGCTTTCTTT; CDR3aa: CASSRLVSGNTEAFF
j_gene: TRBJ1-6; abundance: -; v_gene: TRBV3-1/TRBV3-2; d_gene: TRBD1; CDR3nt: TGTGCCAGCAGCCAACAACGAGGGACAGACTATTCACCCCTCCACTTT; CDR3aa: CASSQQRGTDYSPLHF
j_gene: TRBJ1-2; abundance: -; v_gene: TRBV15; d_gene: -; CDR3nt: TGTGCCACCAGCAGAGCTCGGGAATACACCTTC; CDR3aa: CATSRAREYTF
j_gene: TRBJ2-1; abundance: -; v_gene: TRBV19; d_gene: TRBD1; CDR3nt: TGTGCCAGTAATCGGGACAGGGGGACGGGATCCTACAATGAGCAGTTCTTC; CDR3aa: CASNRDRGTGSYNEQFF
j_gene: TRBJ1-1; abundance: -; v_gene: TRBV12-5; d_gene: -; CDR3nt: TGTGCTAGTGGGGCCCCGGGCCTCTACACTGAAGCTTTCTTT; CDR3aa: CASGAPGLYTEAFF
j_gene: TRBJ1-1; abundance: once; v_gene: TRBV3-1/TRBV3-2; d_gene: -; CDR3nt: TGTGCCACCTCCAGGTCGGAGAACACTGAAGCTTTCTTT; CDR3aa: CATSRSENTEAFF
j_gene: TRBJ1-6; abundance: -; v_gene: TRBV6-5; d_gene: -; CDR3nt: TGTGCCAGCAGCCTCGGACGGGCGGGGAATTCACCCCTCCACTTT; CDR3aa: CASSLGRAGNSPLHF
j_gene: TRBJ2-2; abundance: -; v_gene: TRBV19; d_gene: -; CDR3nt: TGTGCCAGTAGGAGAGAGGGCGCGAACACCGGGGAGCTGTTTTTT; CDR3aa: CASRREGANTGELFF
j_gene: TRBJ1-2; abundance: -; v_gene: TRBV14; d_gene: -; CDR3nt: TGTGCCAGCAGCCAAGACGGCTATGGCTACACCTTC; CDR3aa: CASSQDGYGYTF
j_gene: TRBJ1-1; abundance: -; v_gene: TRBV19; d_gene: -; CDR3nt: TGTGCCAGTAAGTCTCTGCCAGATACTGAAGCTTTCTTT; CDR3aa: CASKSLPDTEAFF
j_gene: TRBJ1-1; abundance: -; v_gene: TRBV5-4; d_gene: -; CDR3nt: TGTGCCAGCAGTCCCGAGACAGCTAACACTGAAGCTTTCTTT; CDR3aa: CASSPETANTEAFF
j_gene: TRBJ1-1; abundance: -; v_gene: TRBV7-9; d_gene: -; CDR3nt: TGTGCCAGCTGCGGGACACTGAACACTGAAGCTTTCTTT; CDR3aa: CASCGTLNTEAFF
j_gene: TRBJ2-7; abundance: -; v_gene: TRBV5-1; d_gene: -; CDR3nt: TGCGCCAGCAGCTTGGGCGTTAGGGGGGACTACGAGCAGTACTTC; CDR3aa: CASSLGVRGDYEQYF
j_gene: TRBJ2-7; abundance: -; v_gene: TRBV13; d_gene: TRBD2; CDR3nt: TGTGCCAGCAGCTTGGGACTAGCGGGGATAGAGCAGTACTTC; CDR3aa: CASSLGLAGIEQYF
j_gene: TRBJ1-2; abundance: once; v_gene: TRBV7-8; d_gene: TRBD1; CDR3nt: TGTGCCAGCAGCTTAGGGGTCTCAGGGGGCTATGGCTACACCTTC; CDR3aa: CASSLGVSGGYGYTF
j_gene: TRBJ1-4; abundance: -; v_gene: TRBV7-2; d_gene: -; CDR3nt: TGTGCCAGCAGCTTAAGGGCAGGGGCTGAAAAACTGTTTTTT; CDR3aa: CASSLRAGAEKLFF